This TCR beta chain was documented in a study of CD8 T cells in ankylosing spondylitis. Study conclusions and caveats: Reportedly, significant enrichment of disease-linked clones occurred in matched ankylosing spondylitis synovial fluid. In the blood and synovial fluid of reactive arthritis, some motif variants had been previously reported.

The sample holds a few counts of this clonotype. Its target is unknown. Library preparation for TCR beta used quantitative 5'-RACE with molecular barcodes. TCRdb passed the 5' RACE reads through MiXCR, listing each CDR3 protein once. The repertoire consists of hundreds of thousands of distinct CDR3 sequences, with around 20% occurring once and the leading ten covering roughly 3.6%. With 7 bases removed from V and 3 bases from J, the gap between germline ends came to 9 bases. This CDR3 comprises 12 residues. Germline CDR1 and CDR2: LNHDA and SQIVND (reference sequence). Sequencing input: blood, either unsorted or a sorted T cell fraction (not recorded which). This clonotype originated in a female donor with ankylosing spondylitis or in good health (not recorded which). The V call is TRBV19, the J call TRBJ1-2; unclear D gene. CDR3 in DNA: TGTGCCAGTAACGGGGAGTACTATGGCTACACCTTC. Protein sequence: CASNGEYYGYTF.